This TCR beta chain is from a study of shared clonotypes between healthy human individuals. Study results and limitations: Depth was large, yet rarefaction showed that sorted-subset sequencing was incomplete. Relative to clonotypes present in all four donors, those not shared had lower generation probabilities.

Here immunoSEQ multiplex PCR was the method, and the copy in TCRdb shows in-frame clones only, minus some. The sample contains 1.6 million or so clones, more than 95% of which appear only once. The CDR3 totals 13 residues. Looked up from germline, CDR1 is SNHLY and CDR2 is FYNNEI. The trim removed 8 bases at V and 5 bases at J, leaving 9 bases unmatched. Notes on this clone: The antigen remains undetermined.

The sequenced sample consisted of naive CD4+ T cells sorted from blood. Documented subset: CD45RA+ positively selected. The TCR sequence derives from a man aged 25 to 45 in good health. The chain uses TRBV2 and TRBJ2-7; 7 bases fit TRBD1. CDR3 nucleotides: TGTGCCAGCGCGAGACAGGGTAGGGACGAGCAGTACTTC. Translation gives CASARQGRDEQYF.